This T cell receptor beta chain was observed in a study of T cell repertoires in ileal Crohn's disease. Turning to the study itself: M6 samples are neoterminal ileum biopsies from postoperative colonoscopy. Findings and caveats of the study: High-frequency clones were more common in sorted CD8 than CD4 cells. Clonal expansions were more frequent in active smokers than non-smokers at surgery.

As for time point: neoterminal ileum biopsy at postoperative endoscopy, about 6 months after surgery. Using immunoSEQ multiplex PCR, the repertoire was profiled, and TCRdb retains in-frame clones only, with some absent. This table has roughly 62,000 clones, roughly nine tenths appearing once. V was clipped by 6 bases and J by 4 bases; unmatched bases: 9. The CDR3 sequence is 15 residues long. Germline loops: CDR1 MNHNS, CDR2 SASEGT. To note about this clone: The antigen is not known.

The sequence was collected from an adult with Crohn's disease. The sequenced sample consisted of ileal tissue. The V and J genes are TRBV6-1 and TRBJ2-7; TRBD1 matches 10 bases. CDR3 DNA sequence: TGTGCCAGCAGGACCGGGACAGGGGAGGGATACGAGCAGTACGTC. The encoded protein is CASRTGTGEGYEQYV.